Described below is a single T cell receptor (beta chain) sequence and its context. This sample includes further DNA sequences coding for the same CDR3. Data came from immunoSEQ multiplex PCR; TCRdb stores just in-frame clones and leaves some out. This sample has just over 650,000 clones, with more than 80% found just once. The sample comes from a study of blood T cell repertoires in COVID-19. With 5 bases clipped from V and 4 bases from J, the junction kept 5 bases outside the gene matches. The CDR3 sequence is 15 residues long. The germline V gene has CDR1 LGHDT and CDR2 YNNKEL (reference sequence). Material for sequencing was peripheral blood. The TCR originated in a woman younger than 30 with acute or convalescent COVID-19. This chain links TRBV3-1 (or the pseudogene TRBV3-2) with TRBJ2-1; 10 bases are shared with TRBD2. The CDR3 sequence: CASSALAGAYNEQFF. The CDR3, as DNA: TGTGCCAGCAGCGCGCTAGCGGGGGCATACAATGAGCAGTTCTTC.